This TCR beta chain was captured by sequencing in a study of T cells after yellow fever vaccination. TCRdb redid the calling of the 5' RACE reads with MiXCR, one entry per CDR3 protein. The data hold about 550,000 distinct CDR3 sequences, with under 25% observed a single time. Trimming cost V 4 bases and J 5 bases, with 15 bases left between them. Germline V gene data show CDR1 as KGHSH and CDR2 as LQKENI. CDR3 size: 15 residues. The sequence was collected from a young man who received the YFV17D yellow fever vaccine. Here the sequenced sample was PBMCs, taken 15 days after the yellow fever booster vaccination. The chain couples TRBV18 to TRBJ1-5; a weak D match, TRBD1 (6 bases). The CDR3 sequence is CASSLMGTSDQPQHF. Written as DNA, the CDR3 is TGTGCCAGCTCACTAATGGGGACATCTGATCAGCCCCAGCATTTT.